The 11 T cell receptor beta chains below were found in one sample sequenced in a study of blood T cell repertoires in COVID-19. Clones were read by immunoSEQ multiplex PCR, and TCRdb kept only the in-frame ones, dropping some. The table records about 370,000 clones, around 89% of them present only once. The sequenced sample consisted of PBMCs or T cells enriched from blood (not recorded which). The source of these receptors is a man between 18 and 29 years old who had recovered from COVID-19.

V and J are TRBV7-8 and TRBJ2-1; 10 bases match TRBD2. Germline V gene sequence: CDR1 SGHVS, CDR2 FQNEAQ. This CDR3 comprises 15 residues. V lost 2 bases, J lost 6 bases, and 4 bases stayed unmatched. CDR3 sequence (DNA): TGTGCCAGCAGCTTAAGTGAGCGGGAGGGCAATGAGCAGTTCTTC. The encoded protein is CASSLSEREGNEQFF.

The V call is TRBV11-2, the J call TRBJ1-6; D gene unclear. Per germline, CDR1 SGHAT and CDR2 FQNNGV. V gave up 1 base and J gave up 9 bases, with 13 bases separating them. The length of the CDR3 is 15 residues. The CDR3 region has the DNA TGTGCCAGCAGCTTAGTTCGGGGTGAGGGTTCACCCCTCCACTTT. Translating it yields CASSLVRGEGSPLHF.

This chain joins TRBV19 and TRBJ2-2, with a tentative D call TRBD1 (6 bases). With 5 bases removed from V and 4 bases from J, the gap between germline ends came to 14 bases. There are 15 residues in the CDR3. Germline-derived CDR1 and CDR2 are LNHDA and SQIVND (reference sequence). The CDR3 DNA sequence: TGTGCCAGTAGTCTCAGGGGTCGGGGCACCGGGGAGCTGTTTTTT. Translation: CASSLRGRGTGELFF. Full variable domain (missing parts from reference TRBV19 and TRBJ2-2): DGGITQSPKYLFRKEGQNVTLSCEQNLNHDAMYWYRQDPGQGLRLIYYSQIVNDFQKGDIAEGYSVSREKKESFPLTVTSAQKNPTAFYLCASSLRGRGTGELFFGEGSRLTVL.

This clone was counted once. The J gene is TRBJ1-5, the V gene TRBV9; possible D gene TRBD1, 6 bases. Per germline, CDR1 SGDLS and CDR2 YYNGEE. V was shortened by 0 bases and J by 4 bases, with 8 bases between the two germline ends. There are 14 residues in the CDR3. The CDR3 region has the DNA TGTGCCAGCAGCGTAGATGGACAGAATCAGCCCCAGCATTTT. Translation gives CASSVDGQNQPQHF.

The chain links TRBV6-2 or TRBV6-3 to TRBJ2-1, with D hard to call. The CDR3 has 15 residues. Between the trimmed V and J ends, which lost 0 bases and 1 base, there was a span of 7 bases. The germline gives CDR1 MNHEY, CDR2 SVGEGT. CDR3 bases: TGTGCCAGCAGTTACTCGAGTAGTTCCTACAATGAGCAGTTCTTC. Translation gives CASSYSSSSYNEQFF.

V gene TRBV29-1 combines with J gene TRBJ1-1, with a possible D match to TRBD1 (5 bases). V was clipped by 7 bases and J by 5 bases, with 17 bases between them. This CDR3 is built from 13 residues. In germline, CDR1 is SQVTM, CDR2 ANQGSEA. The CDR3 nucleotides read TGCAGCGCCGGGAGGGACGGGGGTACTGAAGCTTTCTTT. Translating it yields CSAGRDGGTEAFF.

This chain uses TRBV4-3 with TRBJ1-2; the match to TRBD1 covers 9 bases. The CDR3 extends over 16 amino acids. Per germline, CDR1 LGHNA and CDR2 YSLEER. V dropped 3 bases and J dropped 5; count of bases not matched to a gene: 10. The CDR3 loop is CASSHGRGDRAYGYTF. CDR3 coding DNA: TGCGCCAGCAGCCACGGGAGGGGGGACAGGGCTTATGGCTACACCTTC.

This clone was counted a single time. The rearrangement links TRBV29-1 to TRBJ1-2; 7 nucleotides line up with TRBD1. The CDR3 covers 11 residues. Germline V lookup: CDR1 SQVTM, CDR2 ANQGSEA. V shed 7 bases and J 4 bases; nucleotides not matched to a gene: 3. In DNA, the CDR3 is TGCAGCGGACAGGGTGGCTATGGCTACACCTTC. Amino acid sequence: CSGQGGYGYTF.

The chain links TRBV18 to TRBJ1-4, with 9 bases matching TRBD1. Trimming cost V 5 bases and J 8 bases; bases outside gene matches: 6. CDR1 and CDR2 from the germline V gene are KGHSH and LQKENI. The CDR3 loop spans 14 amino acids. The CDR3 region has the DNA TGTGCCAGCTCAAGAGGACAGGGGAGAGAAAAACTGTTTTTT. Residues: CASSRGQGREKLFF.

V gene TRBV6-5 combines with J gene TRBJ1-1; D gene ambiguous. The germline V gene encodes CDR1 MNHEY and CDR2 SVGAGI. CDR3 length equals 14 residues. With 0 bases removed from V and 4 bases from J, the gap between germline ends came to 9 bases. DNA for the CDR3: TGTGCCAGCAGTTACTCGAATGGCCCCACTGAAGCTTTCTTT. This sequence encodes CASSYSNGPTEAFF.

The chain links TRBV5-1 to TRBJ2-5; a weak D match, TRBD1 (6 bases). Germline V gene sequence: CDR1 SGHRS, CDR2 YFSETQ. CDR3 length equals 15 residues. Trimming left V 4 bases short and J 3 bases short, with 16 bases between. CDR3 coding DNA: TGCGCCAGCAGCGAACAGCTCACAGGGAAAGAGACCCAGTACTTC. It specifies CASSEQLTGKETQYF.